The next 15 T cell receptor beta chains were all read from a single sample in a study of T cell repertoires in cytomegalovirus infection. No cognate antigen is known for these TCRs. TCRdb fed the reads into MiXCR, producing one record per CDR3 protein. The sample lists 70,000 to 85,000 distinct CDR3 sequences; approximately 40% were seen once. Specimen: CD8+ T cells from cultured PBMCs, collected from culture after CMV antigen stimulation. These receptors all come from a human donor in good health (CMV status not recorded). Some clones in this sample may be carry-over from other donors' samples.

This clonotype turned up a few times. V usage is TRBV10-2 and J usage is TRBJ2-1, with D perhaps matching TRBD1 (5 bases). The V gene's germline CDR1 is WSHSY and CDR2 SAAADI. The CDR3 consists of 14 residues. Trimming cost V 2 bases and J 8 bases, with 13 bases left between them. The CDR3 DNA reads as TGCGCCAGCAGTGAGAGCCAGGGTTGGGATGAGCAGTTCTTC. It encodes CASSESQGWDEQFF.

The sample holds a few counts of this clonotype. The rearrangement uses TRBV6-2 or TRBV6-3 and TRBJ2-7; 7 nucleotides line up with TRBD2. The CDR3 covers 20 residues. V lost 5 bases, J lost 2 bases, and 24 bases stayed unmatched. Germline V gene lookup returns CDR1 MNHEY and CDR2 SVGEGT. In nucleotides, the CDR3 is TGTGCCAGCAGTGCCAACGGGGGGACTACGCCTATTTTGGCAGCCTACGAGCAGTACTTC. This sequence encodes CASSANGGTTPILAAYEQYF.

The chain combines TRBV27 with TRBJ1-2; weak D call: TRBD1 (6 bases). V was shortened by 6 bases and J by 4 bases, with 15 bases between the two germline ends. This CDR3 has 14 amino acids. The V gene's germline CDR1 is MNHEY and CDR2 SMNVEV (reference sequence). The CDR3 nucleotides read TGTGCCAGCAGGATGGGGGGGCGCGCCTATGGCTACACCTTC. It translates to CASRMGGRAYGYTF.

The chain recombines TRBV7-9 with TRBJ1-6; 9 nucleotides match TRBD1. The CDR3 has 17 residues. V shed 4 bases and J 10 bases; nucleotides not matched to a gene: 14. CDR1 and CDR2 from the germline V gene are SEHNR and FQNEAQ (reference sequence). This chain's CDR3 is CASSSHETGGARSPLHF. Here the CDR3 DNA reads TGTGCCAGCAGCTCGCACGAAACAGGGGGCGCGCGATCACCCCTCCACTTT. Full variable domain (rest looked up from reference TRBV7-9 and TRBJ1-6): DTGVSQNPRHKITKRGQNVTFRCDPISEHNRLYWYRQTLGQGPEFLTYFQNEAQLEKSRLLSDRFSAERPKGSFSTLEIQRTEQGDSAMYLCASSSHETGGARSPLHFGNGTRLTVT.

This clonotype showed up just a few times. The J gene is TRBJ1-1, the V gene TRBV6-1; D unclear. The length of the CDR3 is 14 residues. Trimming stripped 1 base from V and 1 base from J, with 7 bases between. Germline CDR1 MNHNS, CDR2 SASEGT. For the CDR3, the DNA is TGTGCCAGCAGTGAAGTAGTGCAGAACACTGAAGCTTTCTTT. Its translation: CASSEVVQNTEAFF.

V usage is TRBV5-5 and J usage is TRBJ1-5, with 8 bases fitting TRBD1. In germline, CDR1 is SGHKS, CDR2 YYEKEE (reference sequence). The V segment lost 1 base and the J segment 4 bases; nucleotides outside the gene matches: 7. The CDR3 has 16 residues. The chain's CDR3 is CASSLRTGIGNQPQHF. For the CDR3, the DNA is TGTGCCAGCAGCTTGAGGACAGGGATTGGAAATCAGCCCCAGCATTTT.

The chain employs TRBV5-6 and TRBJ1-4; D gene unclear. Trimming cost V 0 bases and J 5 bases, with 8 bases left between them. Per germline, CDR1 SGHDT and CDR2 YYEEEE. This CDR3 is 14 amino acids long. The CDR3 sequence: CASSLAARNEKLFF. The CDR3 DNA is TGTGCCAGCAGCTTGGCAGCTCGGAATGAAAAACTGTTTTTT.

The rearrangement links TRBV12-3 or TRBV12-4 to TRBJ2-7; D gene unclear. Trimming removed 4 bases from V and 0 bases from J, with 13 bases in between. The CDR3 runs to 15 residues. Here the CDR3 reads CASSSSDRSSYEQYF. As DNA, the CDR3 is TGTGCCAGCAGTTCCTCCGACCGGAGCTCCTACGAGCAGTACTTC.

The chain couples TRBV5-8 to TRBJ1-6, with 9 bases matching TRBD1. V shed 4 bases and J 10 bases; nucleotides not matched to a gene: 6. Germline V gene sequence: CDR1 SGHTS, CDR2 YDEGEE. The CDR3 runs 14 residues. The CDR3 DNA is TGTGCCAGCAGCCCCCGGACAGGGGTATCACCCCTCCACTTT. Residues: CASSPRTGVSPLHF.

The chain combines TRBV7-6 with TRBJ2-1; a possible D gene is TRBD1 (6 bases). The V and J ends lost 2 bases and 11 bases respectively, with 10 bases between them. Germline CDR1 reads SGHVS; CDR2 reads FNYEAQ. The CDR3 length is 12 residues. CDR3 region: CASSLTTGQQFF. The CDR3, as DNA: TGTGCCAGCAGCTTAACAACAGGGCAGCAGTTCTTC.

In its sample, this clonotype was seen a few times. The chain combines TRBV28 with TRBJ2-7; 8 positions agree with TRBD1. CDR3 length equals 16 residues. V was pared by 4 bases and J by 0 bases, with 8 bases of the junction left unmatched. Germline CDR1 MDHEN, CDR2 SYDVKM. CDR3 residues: CASSSTRQGPSYEQYF. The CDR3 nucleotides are TGTGCCAGCAGTTCGACTCGACAGGGGCCCTCCTACGAGCAGTACTTC. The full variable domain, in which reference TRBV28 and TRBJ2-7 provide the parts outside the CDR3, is DVKVTQSSRYLVKRTGEKVFLECVQDMDHENMFWYRQDPGLGLRLIYFSYDVKMKEKGDIPEGYSVSREKKERFSLILESASTNQTSMYLCASSSTRQGPSYEQYFGPGTRLTVT.

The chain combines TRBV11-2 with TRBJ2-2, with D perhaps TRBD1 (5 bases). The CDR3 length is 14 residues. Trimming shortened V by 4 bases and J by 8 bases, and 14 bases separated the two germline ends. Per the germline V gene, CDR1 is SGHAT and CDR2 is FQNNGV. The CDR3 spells CASSWKPGLGELFF. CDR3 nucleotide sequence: TGTGCCAGCAGCTGGAAACCAGGGTTGGGGGAGCTGTTTTTT.

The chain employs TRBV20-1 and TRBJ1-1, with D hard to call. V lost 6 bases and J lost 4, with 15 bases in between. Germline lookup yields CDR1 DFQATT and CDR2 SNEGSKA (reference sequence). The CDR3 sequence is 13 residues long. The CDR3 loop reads CSAARALGTEAFF. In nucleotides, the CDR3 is TGCAGTGCCGCGCGGGCCTTAGGCACTGAAGCTTTCTTT.

The CDR3 DNA is TGTGCCAGTAGTATAGGTTTCTCGAACACCGGGGAGCTGTTTTTT. Translating gives CASSIGFSNTGELFF. The rearrangement joins TRBV19 to TRBJ2-2; D ambiguous. V gave up 1 base and J gave up 0 bases, with 6 bases separating them. The CDR3 is 15 residues long. Germline CDR1 reads LNHDA; CDR2 reads SQIVND (reference sequence).

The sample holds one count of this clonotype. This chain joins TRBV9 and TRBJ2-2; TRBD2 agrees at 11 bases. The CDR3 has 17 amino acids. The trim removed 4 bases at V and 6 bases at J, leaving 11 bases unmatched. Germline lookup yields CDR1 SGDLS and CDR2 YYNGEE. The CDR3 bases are TGTGCCAGCAGCCCAGCTGGGCCTAGCGGGGGGTCCGGGGAGCTGTTTTTT. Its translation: CASSPAGPSGGSGELFF.